This T cell receptor (beta chain) derives from a study of blood T cell repertoires in COVID-19. Study-wide context: Acute and convalescent COVID-19 samples came from the United States, Italy and Spain. The analysed material was cDNA or gDNA that came from T cells, B-cell-depleted T cells, or PBMCs.

The CDR3 sequence is 14 residues long. Trimming took off 8 bases at V and 6 bases at J, with 17 bases between the two ends. From germline, CDR1 is MDHEN and CDR2 SYDVKM. As originally analysed: Reference gene primer amplification in the assay estimated nucleated cell counts. Assay: immunoSEQ multiplex PCR; the TCRdb copy retains only in-frame clones and omits some. From that table come the V and J calls and clone size; the DNA was used to work out D and trimming. This sample carries approximately 90,000 clones, roughly 83% of them seen once, and the ten largest clones take 24%. The TCR comes from a human donor in a cohort sampled during active COVID-19. The rearrangement links TRBV28 to TRBJ1-5, with D maybe TRBD1 (6 bases). Sequenced sample: peripheral blood. Written as DNA, the CDR3 is TGTGCCAGCCACGGGGGGGGGCGAATTCAGCCCCAGCATTTT. Residues: CASHGGGRIQPQHF.